The 16 T cell receptor beta chains listed next were all sequenced from one sample in a study of post-analysis software for immune sequencing data. Study findings and constraints: The study found TRBV5-6, TRBV5-1 and TRBV20-1 among a few TRBV segments more frequent in patients than controls.

TCR beta libraries were prepared from cDNA with unique molecular identifiers. TCRdb redid the calling of the PCR reads with MiXCR, one entry per CDR3 protein. The sample records around 200,000 distinct CDR3 sequences, 29% being singletons. No antigen has been identified for these receptors. Sequencing input: blood. These receptors all come from a girl between 2 and 17 years old with multiple sclerosis.

This clonotype was seen only a few times. This chain joins TRBV20-1 and TRBJ2-7; 11 nucleotides line up with TRBD1. J was trimmed by 3 bases and V by 2 bases; bases with no gene match: 3. CDR3 size: 14 residues. The germline gives CDR1 DFQATT, CDR2 SNEGSKA (reference sequence). CDR3 in DNA: TGCAGTGCTAGACCGGGACAGGGGGGCTACGAGCAGTACTTC. It translates to CSARPGQGGYEQYF.

The chain has TRBV3-1 and TRBJ2-7; no definite D call. The length of the CDR3 is 14 residues. Trimming left V 1 base short and J 3 bases short, with 10 bases between. The germline V gene encodes CDR1 LGHDT and CDR2 YNNKEL (reference sequence). CDR3 region: CASSQGLSNYEQYF. CDR3 DNA sequence: TGTGCCAGCAGCCAAGGCCTGTCTAACTACGAGCAGTACTTC.

A word on this clonotype: A clone one base away is much larger, so this may be a read error. V is TRBV20-1 and J is TRBJ2-7; TRBD2 agrees at 9 bases. This CDR3 spans 14 amino acids. The V and J ends lost 3 bases and 3 bases, in that order; junction bases with no gene match: 6. CDR1 is DFQATT and CDR2 is SNEGSKA in the germline V gene (reference sequence). The CDR3 loop reads CSASWTSANYEQYF. The DNA for the CDR3 is TGCAGTGCTAGTTGGACTAGCGCAAACTACGAGCAGTACTTC.

At least ten counts were recorded for this clonotype. The rearrangement uses TRBV29-1 and TRBJ2-1; no reliable D call. V dropped 0 bases and J dropped 0 bases, with 6 bases sitting between them. Germline CDR1 and CDR2: SQVTM and ANQGSEA. The CDR3 length is 14 residues. The CDR3 bases are TGCAGCGTTGAAGACGGGCTCTCCTACAATGAGCAGTTCTTC. This gives the protein CSVEDGLSYNEQFF.

The table lists this clonotype with many counts. The J gene is TRBJ2-1, the V gene TRBV15; no definite D call. This CDR3 spans 16 amino acids. V lost 1 base, J lost 0 bases, and 10 bases lay in between. Germline assignment: CDR1 LNHNV and CDR2 YYDKDF (reference sequence). The CDR3 DNA follows: TGTGCCACCAGCAGAGCCGAGGCTAGCTCCTACAATGAGCAGTTCTTC. The encoded protein is CATSRAEASSYNEQFF. Drawing the rest from reference TRBV15 and TRBJ2-1, the complete variable domain is DAMVIQNPRYQVTQFGKPVTLSCSQTLNHNVMYWYQQKSSQAPKLLFHYYDKDFNNEADTPDNFQSRRPNTSFCFLDIRSPGLGDTAMYLCATSRAEASSYNEQFFGPGTRLTVL.

There are many counts of this clonotype. The rearrangement links TRBV6-5 to TRBJ1-2, with TRBD1 matching over 7 bases. V was clipped by 8 bases and J by 1 base; unmatched bases: 4. Germline-derived CDR1 and CDR2 are MNHEY and SVGAGI. The CDR3 is 13 residues long. CDR3 sequence: CASSPGGNYGYTF. The CDR3 DNA reads TGTGCCAGCTCACCAGGGGGTAACTATGGCTACACCTTC.

The J gene is TRBJ1-5, the V gene TRBV5-1; 9 bases map to TRBD1. The CDR3 spans 14 residues. The germline V gene encodes CDR1 SGHRS and CDR2 YFSETQ. V shed 2 bases and J 7 bases; nucleotides not matched to a gene: 4. CDR3 region: CASSLGTGLQPQHF. As DNA, the CDR3 is TGCGCCAGCAGCTTAGGGACAGGGTTACAGCCCCAGCATTTT.

Many counts were recorded for this clonotype. The chain joins TRBV12-3 or TRBV12-4 to TRBJ1-2, with 10 bases that match TRBD1. The length of the CDR3 is 14 residues. Trimming cost V 4 bases and J 5 bases; bases outside gene matches: 4. CDR3 sequence reads: CASSSRDRGYGYTF. CDR3 coding DNA: TGTGCCAGCAGTTCCCGGGACAGGGGTTATGGCTACACCTTC.

A note on this clonotype: This may come from a read error, since a much larger clone is one base off. The chain couples TRBV11-2 to TRBJ2-3, with TRBD2 identical over 12 bases. V shed 6 bases and J 5 bases; nucleotides not matched to a gene: 9. CDR1 is SGHAT and CDR2 is FQNNGV in the germline V gene. The CDR3 is 16 residues long. DNA for the CDR3: TGTGCCAGCAGACATGCTAGCGGGAGGGCCGAAGATACGCAGTATTTT. It encodes CASRHASGRAEDTQYF.

The rearrangement links TRBV5-1 to TRBJ2-5; D remains ambiguous. Trimming removed 0 bases from V and 3 bases from J, with 6 bases in between. The CDR3 runs to 13 residues. Germline V lookup: CDR1 SGHRS, CDR2 YFSETQ. The CDR3 sequence: CASSLVGKETQYF. CDR3 DNA sequence: TGCGCCAGCAGCTTGGTTGGGAAAGAGACCCAGTACTTC. Variable domain in full (rest from reference TRBV5-1 and TRBJ2-5): KAGVTQTPRYLIKTRGQQVTLSCSPISGHRSVSWYQQTPGQGLQFLFEYFSETQRNKGNFPGRFSGRQFSNSRSEMNVSTLELGDSALYLCASSLVGKETQYFGPGTRLLVL.

This clonotype was seen a few times. The rearrangement uses TRBV20-1 and TRBJ1-2; a weak D match, TRBD1 (6 bases). The CDR3 consists of 13 residues. Germline V gene sequence: CDR1 DFQATT, CDR2 SNEGSKA (reference sequence). Trimming left V 4 bases short and J 8 bases short, with 17 bases between. The CDR3 nucleotides are TGCAGTGCTACTACGATGGGGGCGGGCGGCTACACCTTC. This gives the protein CSATTMGAGGYTF.

The chain employs TRBV20-1 and TRBJ1-1; D is uncertain. This CDR3 comprises 14 residues. The V gene's germline CDR1 is DFQATT and CDR2 SNEGSKA (reference sequence). The V end lost 6 bases, the J end lost 5 bases, and 19 bases lay between the germline ends. The CDR3 region has the DNA TGCAGTGCGCCGGGTTTCCGAGGAGGAACTGAAGCTTTCTTT. Amino acids: CSAPGFRGGTEAFF.

This clonotype was counted at least ten times. DNA for the CDR3: TGTGCCAGCGGCTACGGGCTCGGCACAGATACGCAGTATTTT. Protein product: CASGYGLGTDTQYF. The rearrangement joins TRBV6-5 to TRBJ2-3; no clear D gene. This CDR3 is built from 14 residues. V was cut by 8 bases and J by 1 base, with 13 bases left in between. Germline CDR1 MNHEY, CDR2 SVGAGI.

The V and J genes are TRBV18 and TRBJ1-6; the D gene is possibly TRBD1 (5 bases). Trimming pared 3 bases from V and 7 bases from J, leaving 10 bases between. Germline V CDR1 and CDR2: KGHSH, LQKENI. The CDR3 is made up of 14 amino acids. CDR3 sequence: CASSPGRENSPLHF. The CDR3 region has the DNA TGTGCCAGCTCACCGGGACGGGAAAATTCACCCCTCCACTTT.

The chain recombines TRBV5-1 with TRBJ2-1; TRBD1 might be the D (6 bases). Germline lookup yields CDR1 SGHRS and CDR2 YFSETQ. V was clipped by 3 bases and J by 6 bases, with 10 bases between them. The CDR3 consists of 13 residues. In nucleotides, the CDR3 is TGCGCCAGCAGCTCCACAGGGTGCAATGAGCAGTTCTTC. It codes for CASSSTGCNEQFF.

This clonotype was counted many times. The rearrangement links TRBV20-1 to TRBJ2-1; TRBD2 matches 8 bases. Germline-derived CDR1 and CDR2 are DFQATT and SNEGSKA (reference sequence). With V trimmed by 0 bases and J by 3 bases, 13 bases remained unmatched. This CDR3 spans 18 amino acids. CDR3 sequence reads: CSARDLVTGGGSYNEQFF. DNA of the CDR3: TGCAGTGCTAGAGATCTGGTGACTGGCGGGGGGAGCTACAATGAGCAGTTCTTC.